This TCR beta chain appears in the sequencing data of a study of blood T cells in healthy people across ages. Findings and limits, study-wide: A strong correlation was seen between TCR beta diversity and naive T cell percentage. Because donor CMV status was unknown, expanded clonotype changes were possibly confounded.

With a J-beta primer mix and a sample-barcoded 5' primer, a second PCR ran about 6 to 11 cycles. TCRdb analysed the 5' RACE reads with MiXCR anew, one entry per CDR3 protein. The data contain approximately 690,000 distinct CDR3 sequences, roughly 43% of them seen just once; the ten biggest clones take up about 32%. Isolation of PBMCs gave at least 6 million cells per sample. A remark on this clonotype: Its antigen is not identified.

Germline assignment: CDR1 MNHEY and CDR2 SMNVEV (reference sequence). CDR3 size: 19 residues. The V end was cut by 6 bases, the J end by 0 bases, with 23 bases between. This sequence originates from an elderly man in good health. The J gene is TRBJ2-2, the V gene TRBV27, with a weak D call TRBD1 (5 bases). Sequenced sample: blood. CDR3: CASSLNLGVPTSNTGELFF. The CDR3 nucleotides are TGTGCCAGCAGCCTGAACTTAGGGGTCCCAACATCGAACACCGGGGAGCTGTTTTTT.